The T cell receptor (beta chain) under discussion was sequenced for a study of PD-1 blockade in mismatch repair-deficient tumors. The study's findings and limits: Tumor-resident clones, often undetectable pretreatment in blood, expanded then contracted after pembrolizumab.

Here immunoSEQ multiplex PCR was the method, and the copy in TCRdb shows in-frame clones only, minus some. In the table there are approximately 100,000 clones, roughly four fifths of which are singletons. Every patient had mismatch repair deficiency by PCR or immunohistochemistry. A few pembrolizumab responders had their TCRs sequenced. The CDR3 is 13 amino acids. Trimming cost V 3 bases and J 5 bases; bases outside gene matches: 1. Germline V lookup: CDR1 SEHNR, CDR2 FQNEAQ (reference sequence). Regarding this clone: Its target is unknown.

V is TRBV7-9 and J is TRBJ2-1, with TRBD2 matching over 7 bases. The clonotype originates from an adult with mismatch repair-deficient cancer. The sequencing here drew on peripheral blood, taken approximately 35 weeks after starting pembrolizumab. This chain's CDR3 is CASSLSGNNEQFF. For the CDR3, the DNA is TGTGCCAGCAGCTTGAGCGGGAACAATGAGCAGTTCTTC.